This T cell receptor beta chain was documented in a study of T cells after yellow fever vaccination. CDR3 length equals 15 residues. V shed 2 bases and J 5 bases; nucleotides not matched to a gene: 9. Per the germline V gene, CDR1 is SGHRS and CDR2 is YFSETQ. This clonotype occurred a few times. They built TCR cDNA with 5'RACE template switching, a step that put in a universal primer site and UMIs. MiXCR, applied by TCRdb to the 5' RACE reads, yields one record per CDR3 protein. The table records about 360,000 distinct CDR3 sequences, approximately 5.7% of them present only once. The sequencing used PBMCs, collected 5 days after the yellow fever booster vaccination. The rearrangement joins TRBV5-1 to TRBJ2-5; 7 bases line up with TRBD2. The clonotype originates from a young man who received the YFV17D yellow fever vaccine. The chain's CDR3 is CASSFRRERGETQYF. CDR3 in DNA: TGCGCCAGCAGCTTCCGGCGGGAGAGGGGCGAGACCCAGTACTTC.